What follows is one T cell receptor beta chain and its context. Its antigen is unknown. The entry originates in a study of blood T cells in healthy people across ages. Study-level background: About one barcoded beta molecule per two T cells came from capture by template switching.

The CDR3 totals 18 residues. J was trimmed by 4 bases and V by 6 bases; bases with no gene match: 18. In germline, CDR1 is SGHRS, CDR2 YFSETQ. Study-wide points: Reliance upon unsorted PBMCs precluded definitive naive versus antigen-experienced comparison.

A J-beta primer mix and a sample-barcoded 5' primer were used in a second PCR of about 7 to 12 cycles. With 12 random nucleotides, a template-switch adaptor tagged each individual cDNA molecule. CDR3-containing paired-end reads numbered at least 2.5 million in each sample. TCRdb recomputed calls from the 5' RACE reads with MiXCR, one row per CDR3 protein. The sample yields 1.5 million to 2 million distinct CDR3 sequences, 30% to 40% seen once. The V call is TRBV5-1, the J call TRBJ2-1, with 8 bases matching TRBD2. Source material: blood. This TCR was recovered from a human donor in good health. The chain's CDR3 is CASTFKAGGSNPYNEQFF. DNA for the CDR3: TGCGCCAGCACCTTCAAGGCGGGGGGATCGAATCCTTACAATGAGCAGTTCTTC.